Reported below is one T cell receptor (beta chain). The antigen is not known. Clones were read by immunoSEQ multiplex PCR, and TCRdb kept only the in-frame ones, dropping some. The sample yields 55,000 to 65,000 clones, 90% seen once. The entry originates in a study of cytomegalovirus exposure and HLA in healthy donors. Study details: The same platform was used for the 130 or so validation repertoires as for the approximately 630 first-cohort repertoires, as reported in a later analysis. Overall study results and limits: Most TCR sequences showed up rarely, but some public TCRs showed up in many donors. The TCR clusters that emerged in the first cohort tended, a later analysis found, to co-occur in the 110 or so validation repertoires.

Trimming stripped 6 bases from V and 6 bases from J, with 15 bases between. Germline V gene data show CDR1 as MNHEY and CDR2 as SVGAGI. This CDR3 spans 14 amino acids. J is TRBJ2-1 and V is TRBV6-5, with a tentative D call TRBD2 (5 bases). The receptor was isolated from a man between 18 and 35 years old in good health and CMV-seronegative. The sequenced sample was PBMCs. The CDR3 loop reads CASSTLLEGNEQFF. The CDR3 nucleotides read TGTGCCAGCAGCACCCTTCTAGAGGGCAATGAGCAGTTCTTC.